The entry below gives a single T cell receptor (beta chain) sequence along with its context. Trimming cost V 4 bases and J 3 bases, with 12 bases left between them. Germline V CDR1 and CDR2: SQVTM, ANQGSEA. This CDR3 comprises 13 residues. In TCRdb, the 5' RACE reads were re-called with MiXCR into one record per CDR3 protein. The sample contains 5,600 or so distinct CDR3 sequences, nearly 60% of which appear only once. Specimen: naive CD4+ T cells sorted from blood. Described subset: naive CD4+ T cells, CD4+CD45RA+CD25-. This sequence joins TRBV29-1 and TRBJ1-1; no definite D call. This TCR derives from a female donor with breast cancer. CDR3 sequence: CSVGQRVHTEAFF. CDR3 in DNA: TGCAGCGTTGGCCAGAGGGTCCACACTGAAGCTTTCTTT.